Listed below are T cell receptor beta chains from one sample, sequenced in a study of cytomegalovirus exposure and HLA in healthy donors. Sequenced by immunoSEQ multiplex PCR; TCRdb stores in-frame clones only, minus some. The table shows around 70,000 clones, with 85% to 95% occurring only once. Specimen: PBMCs. Every receptor here comes from a woman aged 18-29 years in good health and CMV-seronegative. The CDR3 runs from the conserved cysteine through the conserved F or W. A D gene is named only where the DNA matches it firmly.

v_call	d_call	j_call	cdr3_aa	cdr3_nt
TRBV5-1	-	TRBJ1-1	CASSPFQGSTEAFF	TGCGCCAGCAGCCCCTTTCAGGGGTCCACTGAAGCTTTCTTT
TRBV25-1	TRBD1	TRBJ2-7	CASSGTGYEQYF	TGTGCCAGCAGTGGGACAGGCTACGAGCAGTACTTC
TRBV4-1	TRBD1	TRBJ1-1	CASSVRTGDTEAFF	TGCGCCAGCAGCGTACGGACAGGGGACACTGAAGCTTTCTTT
TRBV18	-	TRBJ1-2	CASSPVGRDYGYTF	TGTGCCAGCTCCCCTGTAGGGAGGGACTATGGCTACACCTTC
TRBV28	-	TRBJ1-2	CASSSAGPNYGYTF	TGTGCCAGCAGTTCCGCAGGGCCCAACTATGGCTACACCTTC
TRBV6-4	-	TRBJ2-3	CASSPDSGTDTQYF	TGTGCCAGCAGTCCCGACAGTGGCACAGATACGCAGTATTTT
TRBV5-4	-	TRBJ1-2	CASSSNYGYTF	TGTGCCAGCAGCAGCAACTATGGCTACACCTTC
TRBV19	-	TRBJ2-7	CASSMAGPGSSEQYF	TGTGCCAGTAGTATGGCCGGACCGGGGAGTAGCGAGCAGTACTTC
TRBV6-1	TRBD1	TRBJ2-5	CASSSTTGVRETQYF	TGTGCCAGCAGTTCGACGACAGGGGTTCGCGAGACCCAGTACTTC
TRBV2	-	TRBJ1-6	CASTLGGFRPLHF	TGTGCCAGCACCCTTGGGGGGTTTAGGCCCCTCCACTTT
TRBV6-4	-	TRBJ2-3	CASSPETGFGADTQYF	TGTGCCAGCAGTCCGGAGACGGGTTTCGGGGCAGATACGCAGTATTTT
TRBV9	TRBD2	TRBJ2-2	CASEGRVNTGELFF	TGTGCCAGCGAGGGGAGGGTAAACACCGGGGAGCTGTTTTTT